The source of this T cell receptor (beta chain) is a study of regulatory T cells in long-lasting Graves disease. Study conclusions and caveats: Sharing of public clonotypes was greater in persistent patients (approximately 2,700) than in new patients (about 970).

This CDR3 is built from 14 residues. The germline V and J ends were trimmed by 4 bases and 9 bases, with 13 bases remaining between them. Germline loops: CDR1 MNHEY, CDR2 SMNVEV (reference sequence). iRepertoire HTBI primers and Arm-PCR of CDR3 regions built TCR beta libraries. TCRdb used MiXCR to reprocess the multiplex PCR reads, holding one entry per CDR3 protein. The data show 530,000 or so distinct CDR3 sequences, approximately 15% seen once. As to time point: newly diagnosed GD, antithyroid drugs for less than 3 months. The TCR library used RNA extracted from PBMCs. This clonotype was seen a handful of times. Its antigen is undetermined. These data were also reused for a study on T cells in Graves' hyperthyroidism and ophthalmopathy. From that second work: Stability of Graves' hyperthyroidism was defined as absent ophthalmopathy progression within 18 months.

The J gene is TRBJ1-6, the V gene TRBV27, with unresolved D. This receptor was taken from a man aged 30 to 45 with Graves disease. Sample: peripheral blood mononuclear cells (PBMCs), taken at new diagnosis, from a patient treated with antithyroid drugs. In nucleotides, the CDR3 is TGTGCCAGCAGTTACAGAACGACTTTTTCACCCCTCCACTTT. Its protein is CASSYRTTFSPLHF.